This passage covers 26 T cell receptor beta chains from one sample sequenced in a study of T cell repertoires in cytomegalovirus infection. TCRdb re-derived calls from the reads in MiXCR, one entry per CDR3 protein. The sample lists some 920,000 distinct CDR3 sequences; approximately 30% were seen once. Their specific antigens are unknown. The sequences come from cultured CD8+ T cells from PBMCs, collected from culture after CMV antigen stimulation. These receptors came from a human donor in good health (CMV status not recorded). Some clones in this sample may be carry-over from other donors' samples.

In its sample, this clonotype was seen many times. Mismatch with germline at one junction end may stem from a read error. V usage is TRBV27 and J usage is TRBJ1-2, with D unresolved. This CDR3 has 13 amino acids. Germline values: CDR1 MNHEY, CDR2 SMNVEV (reference sequence). Here the CDR3 reads CASSLLGNYGYTF. DNA of the CDR3: TGTGCCAGCAGCTTATTAGGGAACTATGGCTACACCTTC.

This clonotype was detected only a few times. The rearrangement uses TRBV13 and TRBJ1-6; a weak D match, TRBD1 (5 bases). This CDR3 comprises 17 residues. V was shortened by 7 bases and J by 7 bases, with 23 bases between the two germline ends. Germline V gives CDR1 PRHDT, CDR2 FYEKMQ (reference sequence). CDR3: CASTRLRWARANSPLHF. Written as DNA, the CDR3 is TGTGCCAGCACCCGCCTCAGGTGGGCCAGGGCCAATTCACCCCTCCACTTT. Filled out from reference TRBV13 and TRBJ1-6, the complete variable domain reads AAGVIQSPRHLIKEKRETATLKCYPIPRHDTVYWYQQGPGQDPQFLISFYEKMQSDKGSIPDRFSAQQFSDYHSELNMSSLELGDSALYFCASTRLRWARANSPLHFGNGTRLTVT.

V usage is TRBV27 and J usage is TRBJ2-7; TRBD1 might be the D (6 bases). CDR3 length equals 15 residues. Per the germline V gene, CDR1 is MNHEY and CDR2 is SMNVEV (reference sequence). The V end lost 5 bases, the J end lost 1 base, and 15 bases lay between the germline ends. The DNA of the CDR3 is TGTGCCAGCAGTGCCACAGGGCCCATTTCCTACGAGCAGTACTTC. This codes for CASSATGPISYEQYF.

This clonotype was counted a few times. The chain has TRBV7-8 and TRBJ2-5; no firm D call. CDR3 size: 16 residues. V was trimmed by 1 base and J by 1 base, leaving 13 bases between them. Germline CDR1 reads SGHVS; CDR2 reads FQNEAQ. This CDR3 is CASSLVPGWSQETQYF. DNA for the CDR3: TGTGCCAGCAGCTTAGTCCCTGGGTGGTCCCAAGAGACCCAGTACTTC.

This chain joins TRBV27 and TRBJ2-7; TRBD1 matches at 9 bases. V shed 5 bases, J shed 2 bases, and the junction held 7 bases outside the gene matches. Germline V gene sequence: CDR1 MNHEY, CDR2 SMNVEV (reference sequence). The CDR3 is made up of 15 amino acids. The CDR3 here is CASSVHRDRAYEQYV. The CDR3 DNA reads TGTGCCAGCAGTGTACACCGGGACAGGGCCTACGAGCAGTACGTC.

This clonotype was seen a handful of times. V usage is TRBV4-3 and J usage is TRBJ2-1, with 8 bases identical to TRBD1. Per germline, CDR1 LGHNA and CDR2 YSLEER. CDR3 length: 15 amino acids. J lost 6 bases, V lost 0 bases, and 4 bases had no gene match. Written as DNA, the CDR3 is TGCGCCAGCAGCCAAGATCCGGGACAGGTCAATGAGCAGTTCTTC. Translation gives CASSQDPGQVNEQFF.

In this sample, this clonotype turned up a few times. V and J are TRBV14 and TRBJ1-1; the match to TRBD1 covers 8 bases. The CDR3 has 16 amino acids. With 3 bases clipped from V and 0 bases from J, the junction kept 6 bases outside the gene matches. The germline CDR1 and CDR2 sequences are SGHDN and FVKESK. The DNA for the CDR3 is TGTGCCAGCAGCCAGGACAGGGCATACATGAACACTGAAGCTTTCTTT. Translating gives CASSQDRAYMNTEAFF.

This clonotype was seen a few times. The V and J genes are TRBV19 and TRBJ1-2; a possible D gene is TRBD1 (6 bases). This CDR3 spans 14 amino acids. The germline gives CDR1 LNHDA, CDR2 SQIVND (reference sequence). Trimming removed 4 bases from V and 3 bases from J, with 12 bases in between. In DNA form, the CDR3 reads TGTGCCAGTAGTACCAGGACAGACGACTATGGCTACACCTTC. It is translated as CASSTRTDDYGYTF.

V and J are TRBV15 and TRBJ2-4; tentative D call: TRBD2 (5 bases). The CDR3 spans 16 residues. CDR1 and CDR2 (germline): LNHNV, YYDKDF (reference sequence). The V end lost 4 bases, the J end lost 7 bases, and 20 bases lay between the germline ends. The CDR3 reads CATSTRRERIGNIQYF. The CDR3 region has the DNA TGTGCCACCAGCACCCGAAGGGAGAGGATCGGGAACATTCAGTACTTC.

The gene calls are TRBV10-3 and TRBJ2-5, with 8 bases identical to TRBD1. CDR3 length: 12 residues. V lost 8 bases to trimming and J lost 5 bases; unmatched junction nucleotides: 4. CDR1 is ENHRY, CDR2 SYGVKD, per germline. The CDR3 region is CAIAGGLETQYF. The CDR3 DNA sequence: TGTGCCATCGCAGGGGGCTTGGAGACCCAGTACTTC.

This clonotype appeared a few times. The chain recombines TRBV6-2 or TRBV6-3 with TRBJ2-1; D unclear. CDR3 length: 12 amino acids. Trimming took 8 bases from V and 4 from J, leaving 9 bases between them. Germline V gives CDR1 MNHEY, CDR2 SVGEGT. CDR3 nucleotide sequence: TGTGCCAGCCAGACCGATTACAATGAGCAGTTCTTC. It codes for CASQTDYNEQFF.

V and J are TRBV7-2 and TRBJ1-3; 9 bases match TRBD1. From germline, CDR1 is SGHTA and CDR2 FQGNSA. J was trimmed by 8 bases and V by 5 bases; bases with no gene match: 10. There are 15 residues in the CDR3. CDR3 in amino acids: CASSTPGTGWDTIYF. The CDR3 DNA is TGTGCCAGCAGCACCCCCGGGACAGGGTGGGACACCATATATTTT. Looking up the rest from reference TRBV7-2 and TRBJ1-3 gives the full variable domain: GAGVSQSPSNKVTEKGKDVELRCDPISGHTALYWYRQSLGQGLEFLIYFQGNSAPDKSGLPSDRFSAERTGGSVSTLTIQRTQQEDSAVYLCASSTPGTGWDTIYFGEGSWLTVV.

The chain couples TRBV27 to TRBJ2-3; D is uncertain. Germline CDR1 reads MNHEY; CDR2 reads SMNVEV (reference sequence). This CDR3 region has 14 residues. The V end lost 2 bases, the J end lost 4 bases, and 10 bases lay between the germline ends. The CDR3 protein is CASSLRKVADTQYF. The DNA for the CDR3 is TGTGCCAGCAGTTTAAGGAAAGTGGCAGATACGCAGTATTTT.

This chain uses TRBV27 with TRBJ1-1; no definite D call. V was trimmed by 5 bases and J by 4 bases, leaving 11 bases between them. The CDR3 contains 13 residues. Germline lookup yields CDR1 MNHEY and CDR2 SMNVEV (reference sequence). The CDR3 region is CASSHQDRTEAFF. The DNA of the CDR3 is TGTGCCAGCAGTCACCAGGACCGCACTGAAGCTTTCTTT.

This clonotype was recorded many times. The chain recombines TRBV7-6 with TRBJ2-2; weak D call: TRBD2 (6 bases). Germline CDR1 SGHVS, CDR2 FNYEAQ. The V end lost 8 bases, the J end lost 3 bases, and 10 bases lay between the germline ends. The CDR3 is made up of 13 amino acids. This chain's CDR3 is CASGPGDTGELFF. The CDR3, as DNA: TGTGCCAGCGGTCCGGGGGACACCGGGGAGCTGTTTTTT.

This chain uses TRBV15 with TRBJ2-3; D is unclear. In germline, CDR1 is LNHNV, CDR2 YYDKDF (reference sequence). The V end was cut by 0 bases, the J end by 5 bases, with 9 bases between. This CDR3 is 14 amino acids long. CDR3: CATSRDRSEDTQYF. As DNA, the CDR3 is TGTGCCACCAGCAGAGATCGGAGCGAAGATACGCAGTATTTT.

This clonotype was seen a handful of times. The chain employs TRBV10-1 and TRBJ2-7; D uncertain. Germline V gene sequence: CDR1 WNHNN, CDR2 SYGVQD (reference sequence). This CDR3 is built from 12 residues. Trimming removed 2 bases at V and 6 bases at J, with 8 bases between. The CDR3 region is CASSEGVGEQYF. The CDR3 bases are TGCGCCAGCAGTGAGGGGGTAGGCGAGCAGTACTTC.

The sample holds many counts of this clonotype. This chain links TRBV11-2 with TRBJ2-3; D unclear. The CDR3 has 14 residues. Trimming removed 7 bases from V and 2 bases from J, with 13 bases in between. Germline CDR1 reads SGHAT; CDR2 reads FQNNGV. DNA for the CDR3: TGTGCCAGCACCACCTTTGGGCCCACAGATACGCAGTATTTT. This gives the protein CASTTFGPTDTQYF.

The chain links TRBV7-6 to TRBJ2-4; D assignment may be TRBD1 or TRBD2 (5 bases each). Germline lookup yields CDR1 SGHVS and CDR2 FNYEAQ. V shed 5 bases and J shed 1 base, with 9 bases lying between them. This CDR3 spans 14 amino acids. In DNA form, the CDR3 reads TGTGCCAGCAGCCCCTGGGGGGCCAAAAACATTCAGTACTTC. This translates into CASSPWGAKNIQYF.

This clonotype was counted only a few times. The chain employs TRBV28 and TRBJ2-5; no reliable D call. V lost 3 bases to trimming and J lost 2 bases, with 16 bases between them. The CDR3 contains 16 residues. Germline assignment: CDR1 MDHEN and CDR2 SYDVKM. Here the CDR3 DNA reads TGTGCCAGCAGTTTTATGGGTTCCCTCCAACAAGAGACCCAGTACTTC. Amino acid sequence: CASSFMGSLQQETQYF.

The sample holds a few counts of this clonotype. The J gene is TRBJ2-5, the V gene TRBV7-9, with 8 bases that match TRBD1. CDR1 is SEHNR, CDR2 FQNEAQ, per germline (reference sequence). The CDR3 totals 14 residues. V dropped 4 bases and J dropped 5; count of bases not matched to a gene: 6. The CDR3 sequence is CASSSDRAGETQYF. The DNA for the CDR3 is TGTGCCAGCAGCTCGGACAGGGCAGGCGAGACCCAGTACTTC.

This clonotype was seen once. The chain uses TRBV4-2 and TRBJ2-7; 11 positions agree with TRBD1. The CDR3 runs 16 residues. Unmatched junction bases numbered 7, after V lost 1 base and J lost 5 bases. Germline CDR1 LGHNA, CDR2 YNFKEQ. CDR3 nucleotides: TGTGCCAGCAGCCAAGCATCCTGGACAGGGGGCCACGAGCAGTACTTC. Its protein product is CASSQASWTGGHEQYF.

As for this clonotype: Compared with germline, one end of the junction differs, possibly owing to a read error. The chain carries TRBV7-6 and TRBJ2-7; D call uncertain. The CDR3 loop spans 14 amino acids. Germline V gene lookup returns CDR1 SGHVS and CDR2 FNYEAQ. CDR3: CASSQRMDSYEQYF. The CDR3 coding sequence is TGTGCTAGCAGCCAGAGGATGGACTCCTACGAGCAGTACTTC.

A note on this clonotype: This CDR3 is missing its conserved last phenylalanine or tryptophan, likely due to a read error. This rearrangement joins TRBV27 to TRBJ1-2, with a tentative D call TRBD1 (5 bases). From germline, CDR1 is MNHEY and CDR2 SMNVEV (reference sequence). The CDR3 totals 15 residues. The V gene lost 3 bases and the J gene lost 8 bases, with 19 bases spanning the gap. CDR3 coding DNA: TGTGCCAGCAGTTTGTCCCAGGGAGGATCGGAAGGCTACACCATC. Its protein is CASSLSQGGSEGYTI.

The chain has TRBV7-1 and TRBJ2-7; 7 bases map to TRBD2. TRBV7-1 carries the ORF label, with uncertain function. V dropped 5 bases and J dropped 4; count of bases not matched to a gene: 5. The CDR3 is made up of 13 amino acids. In nucleotides, the CDR3 is TGTGCCAGCAGCCCCCGGGAGGCTTACGAGCAGTACGTC. Translating it yields CASSPREAYEQYV.

Many counts were recorded for this clonotype. The chain employs TRBV7-9 and TRBJ2-3; TRBD1 agrees at 8 bases. V gave up 4 bases and J gave up 4 bases; unmatched junction bases: 13. This CDR3 has 17 amino acids. CDR1 is SEHNR and CDR2 is FQNEAQ in the germline V gene (reference sequence). The CDR3 is CASSSGRRQGLPDTQYF. Here the CDR3 DNA reads TGTGCCAGCAGCTCTGGGAGGCGACAGGGGCTTCCAGATACGCAGTATTTT.